Following are 15 T cell receptor beta chains from one sample sequenced in a study of blood T cell repertoires in COVID-19 (dated by TCRdb to the early 2020s). Preparation of the library involved the immunoSEQ multiplex PCR assay. This is the immuneACCESS table as TCRdb keeps it, with only in-frame sequences that have V and J called. A part of the clones is gone; compared with another copy, unresolved V genes explain less than half, and the rest is unexplained. Counted in this sample were some 520,000 clones; nearly 90% of them appeared once. 0.8% to 0.9% of the sample lies in the top ten. Material for sequencing was peripheral blood. The receptors here all came from a man aged 18 to 30 with COVID-19, enrolled during active disease.

The CDR3 nucleotides are TGTGCCAGCAGCTTGGAACCCCCGGGGAACACTGAAGCTTTCTTT. This codes for CASSLEPPGNTEAFF. The V and J genes are TRBV5-5 and TRBJ1-1; no definite D call. The ends were cut back, 0 bases at V and 1 base at J, with 10 bases in the middle. The CDR3 covers 15 residues. The germline CDR1 and CDR2 sequences are SGHKS and YYEKEE (reference sequence).

This chain uses TRBV7-2 with TRBJ1-5; 8 bases map to TRBD1. The CDR3 length is 14 residues. Unmatched junction bases numbered 4, after V lost 4 bases and J lost 5 bases. Germline lookup yields CDR1 SGHTA and CDR2 FQGNSA. CDR3 DNA: TGTGCCAGCAGCTCCCAGGGGGCCTATCAGCCCCAGCATTTT. As protein: CASSSQGAYQPQHF.

The J gene is TRBJ1-3, the V gene TRBV14; D gene ambiguous. V lost 6 bases and J 0 bases, leaving 12 bases between the germline ends. CDR3 size: 15 residues. The germline gives CDR1 SGHDN, CDR2 FVKESK. CDR3 DNA sequence: TGTGCCAGCAGTTTCGGGATACTCTCTGGAAACACCATATATTTT. Protein: CASSFGILSGNTIYF.

The J gene is TRBJ2-3, the V gene TRBV27; 7 nucleotides line up with TRBD2. The CDR3 length is 14 residues. Unmatched junction bases numbered 10, after V lost 7 bases and J lost 6 bases. Germline CDR1 and CDR2: MNHEY and SMNVEV (reference sequence). The DNA for the CDR3 is TGTGCCAGCACCCGCGGGGGTTCAACTGATACGCAGTATTTT. Translation: CASTRGGSTDTQYF.

The chain employs TRBV11-1 and TRBJ2-3, with 7 bases that match TRBD2. The ends lost 3 bases at V and 6 bases at J; junction bases unmatched: 3. The CDR3 runs to 13 residues. From germline, CDR1 is SGHAT and CDR2 FQDESV (reference sequence). The CDR3 reads CASSFAGVDTQYF. The DNA for the CDR3 is TGTGCCAGCAGCTTCGCGGGAGTGGATACGCAGTATTTT.

This chain joins TRBV30 and TRBJ2-7, with 7 nucleotides matching TRBD1. Unmatched junction bases numbered 9, after V lost 5 bases and J lost 5 bases. Germline V gene lookup returns CDR1 GTSNPN and CDR2 SVGIG (reference sequence). This CDR3 comprises 13 residues. Here the CDR3 reads CAWAGTVRDEQYF. CDR3 nucleotides: TGTGCCTGGGCAGGGACAGTAAGGGACGAGCAGTACTTC.

The V and J genes are TRBV19 and TRBJ1-4; unclear D gene. Trimming pared 5 bases from V and 13 bases from J, leaving 11 bases between. Germline values: CDR1 LNHDA, CDR2 SQIVND (reference sequence). This CDR3 has 11 residues. The chain's CDR3 is CASSPNRGLFF. CDR3 bases: TGTGCCAGTAGTCCGAACCGAGGACTGTTTTTT.

The CDR3 bases are TGTGCCAGCAGCAGCAGGGTGTCCGAGCAGTACTTC. Encoded protein: CASSSRVSEQYF. The V and J genes are TRBV6-5 and TRBJ2-7; perhaps TRBD1 as D (5 bases). Trimming removed 6 bases at V and 6 bases at J, with 12 bases between. The CDR3 is 12 residues long. Germline V gene sequence: CDR1 MNHEY, CDR2 SVGAGI.

The J gene is TRBJ2-5, the V gene TRBV7-2; TRBD2 matches at 13 bases. Looked up from germline, CDR1 is SGHTA and CDR2 is FQGNSA. This CDR3 is built from 16 residues. V trimming: 5 bases; J trimming: 5 bases; junction bases outside the gene matches: 8. The DNA for the CDR3 is TGTGCCAGCAGCGAAGGGGGACTAGCGGGGAGGGAGACCCAGTACTTC. This encodes CASSEGGLAGRETQYF.

The chain is built from TRBV11-2 and TRBJ2-5; 11 bases match TRBD2. This CDR3 has 16 amino acids. The ends lost 5 bases at V and 4 bases at J; junction bases unmatched: 9. Per the germline V gene, CDR1 is SGHAT and CDR2 is FQNNGV. This CDR3 is CASSRGTSGLLETQYF. CDR3 coding DNA: TGTGCCAGCAGCCGAGGGACTAGCGGACTGCTAGAGACCCAGTACTTC.

The V and J genes are TRBV18 and TRBJ1-2, with D possibly matching TRBD1 (6 bases). Germline V gene lookup returns CDR1 KGHSH and CDR2 LQKENI. CDR3 length equals 15 residues. The V and J ends lost 2 bases and 1 base respectively, with 11 bases between them. The CDR3: CASSPTRTDNYGYTF. In DNA, the CDR3 is TGTGCCAGCTCACCAACCCGGACAGATAACTATGGCTACACCTTC.

This clone was seen just once. The rearrangement links TRBV5-1 to TRBJ1-1, with a possible D match to TRBD1 (6 bases). Trimming removed 2 bases from V and 1 base from J, with 12 bases in between. CDR1 and CDR2 (germline): SGHRS, YFSETQ. The CDR3 loop spans 15 amino acids. The CDR3 region is CASSFGQGRNTEAFF. In DNA form, the CDR3 reads TGCGCCAGCAGCTTCGGTCAGGGGAGGAACACTGAAGCTTTCTTT.

The CDR3 DNA reads as TGTGCCAGCTCCCCCTCGGGGGGTAATGGCTACACCTTC. Its protein product is CASSPSGGNGYTF. The chain uses TRBV18 and TRBJ1-2, with D perhaps matching TRBD1 (5 bases). Trimming shortened V by 6 bases and J by 6 bases, and 14 bases separated the two germline ends. The germline V gene encodes CDR1 KGHSH and CDR2 LQKENI. This CDR3 has 13 amino acids.

This rearrangement joins TRBV29-1 to TRBJ1-5; possible D gene TRBD1, 5 bases. The V and J ends lost 2 bases and 4 bases respectively, with 9 bases between them. This CDR3 is 13 amino acids long. The germline CDR1 and CDR2 sequences are SQVTM and ANQGSEA. CDR3: CSVEIAGNQPQHF. Here the CDR3 DNA reads TGCAGCGTTGAAATAGCAGGGAATCAGCCCCAGCATTTT.

This chain uses TRBV19 with TRBJ1-1; no firm D call. The CDR3 sequence is 14 residues long. The germline gives CDR1 LNHDA, CDR2 SQIVND (reference sequence). Trimming removed 5 bases from V and 5 bases from J, with 15 bases in between. CDR3 DNA sequence: TGTGCCAGTAGTCCTGAGGTCCGGCGGACTGAAGCTTTCTTT. It yields the protein CASSPEVRRTEAFF. The full variable domain, with the rest looked up from reference TRBV19 and TRBJ1-1, is DGGITQSPKYLFRKEGQNVTLSCEQNLNHDAMYWYRQDPGQGLRLIYYSQIVNDFQKGDIAEGYSVSREKKESFPLTVTSAQKNPTAFYLCASSPEVRRTEAFFGQGTRLTVV.